The table lists the clone carrying this T cell receptor (beta chain) with many counts. Its matching antigen is unknown. This sample is part of a study of early T cells in non-severe SARS-CoV-2 infection. Findings and limits, study-wide: There was a bias toward anti-spike CD8 responses in VDJdb matching, which missed private and CD4 specificities.

Tagging with unique molecular identifiers was applied to individual cDNA molecules. A single record per CDR3 protein comes from TCRdb applying MiXCR to the 5' RACE reads. The sample has 45,000 to 55,000 distinct CDR3 sequences, under 7% seen once; the top ten hold roughly 2.8%. Germline loops: CDR1 SGHTA, CDR2 FQGNSA. There are 15 residues in the CDR3. With 5 bases removed from V and 4 bases from J, the gap between germline ends came to 14 bases. This chain links TRBV7-2 with TRBJ1-4; no firm D call. The origin of this receptor is an adult who was a healthcare worker with PCR-confirmed SARS-CoV-2 infection or an uninfected control (not recorded which). The sample here was whole blood, taken at baseline. The CDR3 sequence: CASSQRLGRNEKLFF. The DNA for the CDR3 is TGTGCCAGCAGCCAAAGACTTGGCCGTAATGAAAAACTGTTTTTT.